This paragraph reports one T cell receptor (beta chain). Primers included in the PCR were 60 Vbeta and 13 Jbeta primers. Sequencing was performed with immunoSEQ multiplex PCR; in TCRdb, only in-frame clones are kept and a portion is missing. The sample records some 130,000 clones, 70% to 80% being singletons. This CDR3 is 14 amino acids long. Deletions cut 4 bases from V and 0 bases from J, with 9 bases between. The germline V gene has CDR1 SGHRS and CDR2 YFSETQ. This specimen belongs to a study of cytomegalovirus exposure and HLA in healthy donors. This chain joins TRBV5-1 and TRBJ2-3; tentatively, D is TRBD1 (5 bases). The clonotype originates from a female donor in good health and CMV-seropositive. Sequencing was performed on PBMCs. Here the CDR3 reads CASSPGPSTDTQYF. In DNA form, the CDR3 reads TGCGCCAGCAGCCCAGGGCCAAGCACAGATACGCAGTATTTT.